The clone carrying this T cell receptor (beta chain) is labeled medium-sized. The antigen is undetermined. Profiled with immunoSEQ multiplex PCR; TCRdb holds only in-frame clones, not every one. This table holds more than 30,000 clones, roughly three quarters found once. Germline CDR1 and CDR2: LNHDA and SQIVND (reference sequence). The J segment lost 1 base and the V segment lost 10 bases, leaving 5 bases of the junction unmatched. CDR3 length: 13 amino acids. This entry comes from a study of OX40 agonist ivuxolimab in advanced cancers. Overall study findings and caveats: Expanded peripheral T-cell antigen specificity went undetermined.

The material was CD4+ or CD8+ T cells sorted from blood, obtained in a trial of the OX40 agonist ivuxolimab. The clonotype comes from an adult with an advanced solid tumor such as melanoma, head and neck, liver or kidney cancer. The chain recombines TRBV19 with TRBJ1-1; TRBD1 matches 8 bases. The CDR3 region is CATEDRENTEAFF. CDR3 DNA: TGTGCCACCGAGGACAGGGAGAACACTGAAGCTTTCTTT.